These T cell receptor beta chains were read from a single sample in a study of T cells in Graves' hyperthyroidism and ophthalmopathy. TCRdb processed the multiplex PCR reads anew with MiXCR; each CDR3 protein has one entry. In the table there are 660,000 or so distinct CDR3 sequences, about 45% of which are singletons. Sample: peripheral blood or thyroid tissue (not recorded which). These receptors came from an adult man with Graves' disease, either hyperthyroidism or ophthalmopathy (not recorded which). Each CDR3 is given without its conserved first and last residue. The order of the fields is V gene, clone size, J gene, CDR3 protein. Expanded clones are given a class, and other clones once, few, many or no size at all.

v_call: TRBV4-2
clone_size: few
j_call: TRBJ1-5
cdr3_aa: ASSQDAGSKSPPQH

v_call: TRBV12-3/TRBV12-4
clone_size: .
j_call: TRBJ2-5
cdr3_aa: ASSVVGQGAAQETQY

v_call: TRBV19
clone_size: .
j_call: TRBJ1-3
cdr3_aa: ASSIGTGNTIY

v_call: TRBV20-1
clone_size: .
j_call: TRBJ1-2
cdr3_aa: SAQPPGSYGYT

v_call: TRBV6-6
clone_size: .
j_call: TRBJ2-7
cdr3_aa: ASSSPGLAGRSYEQY

v_call: TRBV24-1
clone_size: .
j_call: TRBJ2-5
cdr3_aa: ASSQERGRADETQY

v_call: TRBV7-2
clone_size: few
j_call: TRBJ2-7
cdr3_aa: ASTPGLADYEQY

v_call: TRBV2
clone_size: .
j_call: TRBJ1-5
cdr3_aa: ASSYGEGGQPQH

v_call: TRBV5-4
clone_size: .
j_call: TRBJ2-5
cdr3_aa: ASSLGAEPLVETQY

v_call: TRBV7-9
clone_size: .
j_call: TRBJ2-5
cdr3_aa: ASSSTGLGGYQETQY

v_call: TRBV20-1
clone_size: .
j_call: TRBJ2-5
cdr3_aa: SAIQTTGAGGETQY

v_call: TRBV5-1
clone_size: few
j_call: TRBJ2-7
cdr3_aa: ASSSEMTGQQY

v_call: TRBV10-3
clone_size: .
j_call: TRBJ2-5
cdr3_aa: AISESGTSGGRETQY

v_call: TRBV10-2
clone_size: .
j_call: TRBJ2-2
cdr3_aa: ASTGTGSNTGELF

v_call: TRBV20-1
clone_size: .
j_call: TRBJ2-7
cdr3_aa: SARGTGDIGEQY

v_call: TRBV29-1
clone_size: .
j_call: TRBJ1-4
cdr3_aa: SDAGGDAEKLF

v_call: TRBV5-4
clone_size: many
j_call: TRBJ1-2
cdr3_aa: ASSRTYIEGYT

v_call: TRBV12-3/TRBV12-4
clone_size: .
j_call: TRBJ1-2
cdr3_aa: ASSRRGQGFNT

v_call: TRBV11-3
clone_size: .
j_call: TRBJ2-7
cdr3_aa: ASSLWGVSGTSVYEQY

v_call: TRBV7-2
clone_size: many
j_call: TRBJ2-7
cdr3_aa: ASSARLAGIYEQY

v_call: TRBV7-7
clone_size: many
j_call: TRBJ2-5
cdr3_aa: ASPWTSGGGETQY

v_call: TRBV15
clone_size: .
j_call: TRBJ2-6
cdr3_aa: ATSRAPGMDTGANVLT

v_call: TRBV5-1
clone_size: .
j_call: TRBJ2-7
cdr3_aa: ASSAQDGEYEQY

v_call: TRBV7-8
clone_size: .
j_call: TRBJ1-1
cdr3_aa: ASSPIQGEAF

v_call: TRBV6-1
clone_size: .
j_call: TRBJ1-5
cdr3_aa: ASRGLAGVVHETQH

v_call: TRBV7-8
clone_size: few
j_call: TRBJ1-4
cdr3_aa: ASSLVGGNGEKLF

v_call: TRBV7-6
clone_size: .
j_call: TRBJ2-2
cdr3_aa: ASSDRDRHNTGELF

v_call: TRBV29-1
clone_size: .
j_call: TRBJ1-1
cdr3_aa: SVDTGQGLMNTEAF

v_call: TRBV2
clone_size: .
j_call: TRBJ1-5
cdr3_aa: ASRGTADNQPQH

v_call: TRBV29-1
clone_size: many
j_call: TRBJ1-4
cdr3_aa: SVETENNEKLF

v_call: TRBV7-2
clone_size: many
j_call: TRBJ1-6
cdr3_aa: ASSPGGSPLH

v_call: TRBV12-3/TRBV12-4
clone_size: many
j_call: TRBJ1-4
cdr3_aa: ASRRDREKLF

v_call: TRBV9
clone_size: .
j_call: TRBJ1-3
cdr3_aa: ASSVSSYGYTIY

v_call: TRBV7-9
clone_size: .
j_call: TRBJ1-1
cdr3_aa: ASSLAGAHTEAF

v_call: TRBV7-8
clone_size: .
j_call: TRBJ1-1
cdr3_aa: ASSLVMSTGDLNTEAF

v_call: TRBV29-1
clone_size: .
j_call: TRBJ2-7
cdr3_aa: SDNTGLEQY

v_call: TRBV7-2
clone_size: many
j_call: TRBJ1-1
cdr3_aa: ASSSPPYTEAF

v_call: TRBV10-3
clone_size: once
j_call: TRBJ1-3
cdr3_aa: ASSFGSTANTIY

v_call: TRBV5-1
clone_size: few
j_call: TRBJ1-1
cdr3_aa: ASSQDGRNTEAF

v_call: TRBV7-2
clone_size: .
j_call: TRBJ1-4
cdr3_aa: ASSFGTENEKLF

v_call: TRBV10-3
clone_size: many
j_call: TRBJ1-4
cdr3_aa: AISESGADEKLF

v_call: TRBV5-1
clone_size: .
j_call: TRBJ1-4
cdr3_aa: ASSSETGYGKLF

v_call: TRBV7-8
clone_size: many
j_call: TRBJ1-4
cdr3_aa: ASSLTGEKNEKLF

v_call: TRBV20-1
clone_size: few
j_call: TRBJ2-7
cdr3_aa: SATPLLWGNYEQY